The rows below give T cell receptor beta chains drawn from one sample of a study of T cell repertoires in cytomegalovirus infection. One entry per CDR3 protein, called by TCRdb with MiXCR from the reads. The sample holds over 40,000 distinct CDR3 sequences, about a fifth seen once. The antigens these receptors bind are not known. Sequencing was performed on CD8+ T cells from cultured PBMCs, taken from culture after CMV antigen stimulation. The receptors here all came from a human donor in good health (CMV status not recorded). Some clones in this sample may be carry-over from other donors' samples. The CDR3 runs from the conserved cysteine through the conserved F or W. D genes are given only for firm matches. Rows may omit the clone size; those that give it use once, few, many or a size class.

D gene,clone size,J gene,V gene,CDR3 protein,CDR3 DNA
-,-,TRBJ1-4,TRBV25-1,CDSSDGWYEKLFF,TGTGACAGCAGTGATGGGTGGTATGAAAAACTGTTTTTT
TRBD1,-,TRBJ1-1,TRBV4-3,CASSQTGGRGTEAFF,TGCGCCAGCAGCCAAACAGGGGGCAGGGGCACTGAAGCTTTCTTT
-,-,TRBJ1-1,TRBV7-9,CASGSGYTEAFF,TGTGCCAGTGGGTCAGGGTATACTGAAGCTTTCTTT
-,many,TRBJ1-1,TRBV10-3,CAISERGGMNTEAFF,TGTGCCATCAGTGAGCGAGGGGGGATGAACACTGAAGCTTTCTTT
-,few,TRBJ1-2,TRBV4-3,CASSQDQNSLDSYGYTF,TGCGCCAGCAGCCAAGACCAAAACAGTCTCGATAGCTATGGCTACACCTTC
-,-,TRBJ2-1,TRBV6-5,CATTTLADEAYNEQFF,TGTGCCACCACCACCTTAGCGGACGAGGCCTACAATGAGCAGTTCTTC
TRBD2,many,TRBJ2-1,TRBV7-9,CASSPFDGGRSYNEQFF,TGTGCCAGCAGCCCCTTTGATGGCGGGAGATCCTACAATGAGCAGTTCTTC
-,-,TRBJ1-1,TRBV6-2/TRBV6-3,CASSEKGNFDEAFF,TGTGCCAGCAGTGAAAAGGGAAATTTTGATGAAGCTTTCTTT
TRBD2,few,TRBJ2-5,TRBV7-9,CASSASGAQETQYF,TGTGCCAGCAGCGCGAGCGGGGCACAAGAGACCCAGTACTTC
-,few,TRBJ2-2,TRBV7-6,CASSLVGSHTGELFF,TGTGCCAGCAGCCTGGTGGGTTCCCACACCGGGGAGCTGTTTTTT
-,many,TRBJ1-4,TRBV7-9,CASSQGTATNEKLFF,TGTGCCAGCAGTCAAGGGACTGCAACTAATGAAAAACTGTTTTTT
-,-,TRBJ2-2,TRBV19,CASSAGLLNTGELFF,TGTGCCAGTAGTGCGGGACTGTTGAACACCGGGGAGCTGTTTTTT
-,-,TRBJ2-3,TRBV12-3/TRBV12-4,CASSDDRDTQYF,TGTGCCAGCAGTGACGACCGCGATACGCAGTATTTT
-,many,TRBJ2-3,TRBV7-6,CASSLPSASTDTQYF,TGTGCCAGCAGCTTACCTAGCGCTAGCACAGATACGCAGTATTTT
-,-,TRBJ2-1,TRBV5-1,CASSYGTAYNEQFF,TGCGCCAGCAGCTACGGGACGGCTTACAATGAGCAGTTCTTC
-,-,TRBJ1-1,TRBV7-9,CASSLLQGGGEAFF,TGTGCCAGCAGCTTGTTGCAGGGCGGGGGTGAAGCTTTCTTT
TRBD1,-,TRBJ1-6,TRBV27,CASSSGTGGGNSPLHF,TGTGCCAGCAGCTCAGGGACAGGGGGCGGAAATTCACCCCTCCACTTT
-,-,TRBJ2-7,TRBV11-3,CASSFSRDFSYEQYF,TGTGCCAGCAGCTTCTCTCGGGACTTCTCCTACGAGCAGTACTTC
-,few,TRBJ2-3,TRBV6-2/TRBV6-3,CASNRWESTDTQYF,TGTGCCAGCAATCGGTGGGAGAGCACAGATACGCAGTATTTT
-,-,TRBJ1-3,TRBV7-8,CASSPVEPPGNTIYF,TGTGCCAGCAGCCCCGTCGAGCCCCCTGGAAACACCATATATTTT
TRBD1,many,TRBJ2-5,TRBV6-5,CASSNRGVRRETQYF,TGTGCCAGCAGCAACAGGGGCGTTAGGAGAGAGACCCAGTACTTC
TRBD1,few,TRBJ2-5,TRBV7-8,CASSPPGTGQETQYF,TGTGCCAGCAGCCCCCCCGGGACAGGCCAGGAGACCCAGTACTTC
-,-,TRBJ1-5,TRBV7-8,CASSLSASPQHF,TGTGCCAGCAGCTTATCCGCGTCGCCCCAGCATTTT
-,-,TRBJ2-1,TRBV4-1,CASSQEPQGNNEQFF,TGCGCCAGCAGCCAAGAGCCCCAGGGAAACAATGAGCAGTTCTTC
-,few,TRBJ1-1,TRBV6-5,CASSWGHKNTEAFF,TGTGCCAGCAGTTGGGGACACAAGAACACTGAAGCTTTCTTT
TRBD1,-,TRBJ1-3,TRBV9,CASSVRTGTRVGNTIYF,TGTGCCAGCAGCGTTCGGACAGGGACGAGAGTTGGAAACACCATATATTTT
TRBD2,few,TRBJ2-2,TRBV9,CASSVTLGLAGGTYGELFF,TGTGCCAGCAGCGTAACTCTTGGACTAGCGGGAGGAACATACGGGGAGCTGTTTTTT
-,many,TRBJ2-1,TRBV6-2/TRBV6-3,CASEGFDYNEQFF,TGTGCCAGCGAGGGGTTTGATTACAATGAGCAGTTCTTC
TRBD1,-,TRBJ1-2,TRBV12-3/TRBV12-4,CASSLGSATGGEGYTF,TGTGCCAGCAGTTTAGGCTCCGCGACAGGGGGCGAGGGCTACACCTTC
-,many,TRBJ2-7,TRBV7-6,CASSLVGGRDEQYF,TGTGCCAGCAGCTTAGTAGGGGGTCGCGACGAGCAGTACTTC
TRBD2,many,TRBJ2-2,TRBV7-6,CASSSSGITGELFF,TGTGCCAGCAGCTCTAGCGGGATCACCGGGGAGCTGTTTTTT
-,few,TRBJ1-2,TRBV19,CASRWGDYGYTF,TGTGCCAGTAGATGGGGTGACTATGGCTACACCTTC
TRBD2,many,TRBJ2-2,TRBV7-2,CASSLIAGGRYGELFF,TGTGCCAGCAGCTTAATCGCGGGAGGACGCTATGGGGAGCTGTTTTTT
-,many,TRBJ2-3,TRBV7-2,CASSLSIRGGPPTYF,TGTGCCAGCAGCTTATCCATTAGGGGGGGCCCCCCCACGTATTTT
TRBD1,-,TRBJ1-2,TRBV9,CASSSTRRDSKKFNYGYTF,TGTGCCAGCAGCTCTACCCGCCGGGACAGTAAAAAATTTAACTATGGCTACACCTTC
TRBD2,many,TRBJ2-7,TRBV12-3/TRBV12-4,CASSPALAGEQYF,TGTGCCAGCAGCCCTGCCCTAGCGGGGGAGCAGTACTTC
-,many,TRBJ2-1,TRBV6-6,CASGVLGGNEQFF,TGTGCCAGCGGGGTGTTAGGGGGCAATGAGCAGTTCTTC
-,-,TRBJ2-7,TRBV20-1,CSARAMGVGRYEQYF,TGCAGTGCTAGAGCGATGGGGGTGGGCCGCTACGAGCAGTACTTC
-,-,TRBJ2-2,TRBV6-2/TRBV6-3,CATRGLNTGELFF,TGTGCCACCAGAGGGCTTAACACCGGGGAGCTGTTTTTT
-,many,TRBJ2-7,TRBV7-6,CASSFGADNEQYF,TGTGCCAGCAGCTTCGGGGCGGACAACGAGCAGTACTTC
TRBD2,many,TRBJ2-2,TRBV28,CASSLQLAGALHGELFF,TGTGCCAGCAGTTTGCAATTAGCGGGGGCCCTTCACGGGGAGCTGTTTTTT
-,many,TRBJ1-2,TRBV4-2,CASSQDTRGSYGYTF,TGTGCCAGCAGCCAAGACACCAGGGGAAGCTATGGCTACACCTTC